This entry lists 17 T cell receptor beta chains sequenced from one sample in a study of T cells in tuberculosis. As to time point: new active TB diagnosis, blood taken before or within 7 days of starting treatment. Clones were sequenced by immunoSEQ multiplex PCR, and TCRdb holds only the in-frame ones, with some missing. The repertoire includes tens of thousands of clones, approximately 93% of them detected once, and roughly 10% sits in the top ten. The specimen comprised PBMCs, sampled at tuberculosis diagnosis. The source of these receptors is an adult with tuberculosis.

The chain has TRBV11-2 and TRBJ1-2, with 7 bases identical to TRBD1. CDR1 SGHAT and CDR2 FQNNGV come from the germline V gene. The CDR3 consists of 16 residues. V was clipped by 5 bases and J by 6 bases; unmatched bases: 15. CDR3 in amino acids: CASSPMTGRTLDGYTF. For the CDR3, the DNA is TGTGCCAGCAGCCCTATGACAGGGCGAACTTTGGATGGCTACACCTTC.

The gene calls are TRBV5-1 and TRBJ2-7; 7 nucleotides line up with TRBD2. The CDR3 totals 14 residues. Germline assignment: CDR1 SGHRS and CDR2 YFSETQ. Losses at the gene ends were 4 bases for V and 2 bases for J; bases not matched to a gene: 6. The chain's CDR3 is CASSPSSGTYEQYF. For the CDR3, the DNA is TGCGCCAGCAGCCCTTCTAGCGGAACCTACGAGCAGTACTTC.

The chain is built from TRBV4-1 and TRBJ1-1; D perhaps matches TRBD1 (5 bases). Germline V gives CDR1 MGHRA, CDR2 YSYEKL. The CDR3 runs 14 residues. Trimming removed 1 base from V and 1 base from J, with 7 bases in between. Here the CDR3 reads CASSQVGGNTEAFF. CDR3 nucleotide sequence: TGCGCCAGCAGCCAAGTGGGGGGGAACACTGAAGCTTTCTTT.

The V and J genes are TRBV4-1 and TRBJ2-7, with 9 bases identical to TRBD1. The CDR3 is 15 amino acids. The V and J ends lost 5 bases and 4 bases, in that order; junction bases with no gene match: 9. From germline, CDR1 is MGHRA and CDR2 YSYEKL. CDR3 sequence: CASSARGQGFYEQYF. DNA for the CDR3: TGCGCCAGCAGCGCACGGGGACAGGGTTTTTACGAGCAGTACTTC.

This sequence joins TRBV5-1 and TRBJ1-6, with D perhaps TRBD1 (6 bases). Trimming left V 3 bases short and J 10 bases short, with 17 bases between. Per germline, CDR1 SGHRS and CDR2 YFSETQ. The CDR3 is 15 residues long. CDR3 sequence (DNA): TGCGCCAGCAGCTCAAGGGGGGGGGCTGGCTCACCCCTCCACTTT. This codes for CASSSRGGAGSPLHF.

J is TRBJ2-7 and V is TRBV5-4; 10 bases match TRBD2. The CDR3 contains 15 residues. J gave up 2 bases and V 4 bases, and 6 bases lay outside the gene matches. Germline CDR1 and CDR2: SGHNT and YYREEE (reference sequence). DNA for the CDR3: TGTGCCAGCAGCCCTGGACTAGCGGAAGCCTACGAGCAGTACTTC. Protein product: CASSPGLAEAYEQYF.

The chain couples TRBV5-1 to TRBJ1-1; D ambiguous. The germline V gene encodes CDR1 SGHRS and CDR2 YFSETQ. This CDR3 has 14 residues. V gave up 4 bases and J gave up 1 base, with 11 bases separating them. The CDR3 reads CASSVEGPNTEAFF. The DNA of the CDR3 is TGCGCCAGCAGCGTTGAGGGCCCGAACACTGAAGCTTTCTTT.

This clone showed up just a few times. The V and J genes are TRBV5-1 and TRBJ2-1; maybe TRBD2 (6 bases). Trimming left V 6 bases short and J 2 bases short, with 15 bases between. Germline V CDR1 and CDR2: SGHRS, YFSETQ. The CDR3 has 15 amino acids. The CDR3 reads CASKGTGAPYNEQFF. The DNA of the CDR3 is TGCGCCAGCAAAGGGACGGGAGCCCCCTACAATGAGCAGTTCTTC.

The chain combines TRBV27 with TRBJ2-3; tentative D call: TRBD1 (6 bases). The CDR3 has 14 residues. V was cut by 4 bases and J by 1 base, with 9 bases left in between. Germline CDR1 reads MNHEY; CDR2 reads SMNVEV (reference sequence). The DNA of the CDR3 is TGTGCCAGCAGTTCCCAGGGGCGCACAGATACGCAGTATTTT. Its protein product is CASSSQGRTDTQYF.

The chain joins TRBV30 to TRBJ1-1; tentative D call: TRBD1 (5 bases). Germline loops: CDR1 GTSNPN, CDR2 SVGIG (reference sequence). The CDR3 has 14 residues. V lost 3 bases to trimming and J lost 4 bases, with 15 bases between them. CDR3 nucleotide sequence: TGTGCCTGGAGACGGTTTGGAAGGGGCACTGAAGCTTTCTTT. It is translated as CAWRRFGRGTEAFF.

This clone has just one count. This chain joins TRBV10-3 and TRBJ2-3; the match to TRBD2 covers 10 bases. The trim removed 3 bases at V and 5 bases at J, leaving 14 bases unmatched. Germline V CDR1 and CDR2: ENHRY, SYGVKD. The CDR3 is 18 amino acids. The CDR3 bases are TGTGCCATCAGTGACGGGAGCGGGGGGGCGGGACCCCGAGATACGCAGTATTTT. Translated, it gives CAISDGSGGAGPRDTQYF.

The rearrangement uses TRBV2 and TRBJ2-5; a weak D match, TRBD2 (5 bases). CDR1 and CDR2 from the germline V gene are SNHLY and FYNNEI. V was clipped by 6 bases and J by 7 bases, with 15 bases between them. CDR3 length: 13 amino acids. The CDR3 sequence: CASSERGPGTQYF. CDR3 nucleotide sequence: TGTGCCAGCAGCGAACGGGGTCCAGGGACCCAGTACTTC.

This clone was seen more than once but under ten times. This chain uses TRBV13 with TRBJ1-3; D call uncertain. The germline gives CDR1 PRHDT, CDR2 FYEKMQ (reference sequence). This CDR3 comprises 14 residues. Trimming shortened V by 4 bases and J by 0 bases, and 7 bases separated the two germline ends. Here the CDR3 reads CASSSDDSGNTIYF. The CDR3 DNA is TGTGCCAGCAGCTCAGATGACTCTGGAAACACCATATATTTT.

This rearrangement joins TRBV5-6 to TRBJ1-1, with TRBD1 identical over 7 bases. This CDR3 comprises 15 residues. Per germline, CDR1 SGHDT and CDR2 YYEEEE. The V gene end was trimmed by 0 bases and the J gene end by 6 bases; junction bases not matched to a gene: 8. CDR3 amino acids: CASSLGGQFLSEAFF. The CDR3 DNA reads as TGTGCCAGCAGCTTGGGGGGACAGTTCCTCTCTGAAGCTTTCTTT.

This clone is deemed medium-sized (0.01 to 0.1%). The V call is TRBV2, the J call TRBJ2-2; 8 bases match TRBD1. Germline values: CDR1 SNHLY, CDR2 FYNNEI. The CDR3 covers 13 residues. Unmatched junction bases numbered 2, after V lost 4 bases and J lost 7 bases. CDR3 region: CASSGTGFGELFF. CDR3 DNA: TGTGCCAGCAGTGGGACAGGGTTCGGGGAGCTGTTTTTT.

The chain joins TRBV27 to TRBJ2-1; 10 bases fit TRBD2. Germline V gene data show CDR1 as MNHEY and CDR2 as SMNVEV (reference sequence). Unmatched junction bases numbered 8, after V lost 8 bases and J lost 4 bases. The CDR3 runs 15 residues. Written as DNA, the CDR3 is TGTGCCAGCTCCCTAGCGGGAGTAGTATACAATGAGCAGTTCTTC. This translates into CASSLAGVVYNEQFF.

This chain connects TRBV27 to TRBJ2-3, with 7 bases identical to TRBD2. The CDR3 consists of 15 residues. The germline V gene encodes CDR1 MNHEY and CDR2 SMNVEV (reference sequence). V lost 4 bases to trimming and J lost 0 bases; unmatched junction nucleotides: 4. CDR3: CASSSLADSTDTQYF. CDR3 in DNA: TGTGCCAGCAGTTCGCTAGCGGACAGCACAGATACGCAGTATTTT.